This is a list of T cell receptor beta chains from one sample in a study of T-cell reconstitution after alpha-beta-depleted transplantation in children. TCRdb itself ran the PCR reads through MiXCR, one entry per CDR3 protein. Here the sample spans about 210,000 distinct CDR3 sequences, about 15% being singletons. Material: PBMCs, mostly from graft donor cells, obtained 360 days after TCRalphabeta/CD19-depleted stem cell transplant. These receptors all stem from a male patient between 2 and 15 years old who had a stem cell transplant for acute lymphoblastic leukemia, so the T cells may come from the graft donor. CDR3s include the opening cysteine and the closing phenylalanine or tryptophan. The D gene is left open where the match is weak.

J gene | D gene | V gene | CDR3 protein
TRBJ2-5 | TRBD1 | TRBV20-1 | CSARTTGVETQYF
TRBJ2-1 | TRBD2 | TRBV20-1 | CSAQRGPGDDEQFF
TRBJ2-5 | TRBD2 | TRBV5-1 | CASSLASGGAGETQYF
TRBJ2-7 | TRBD1 | TRBV29-1 | CSGGTGTEQYF
TRBJ1-2 | - | TRBV6-5 | CASSAGLLGYTF
TRBJ1-1 | TRBD1 | TRBV20-1 | CSAPTLRGHTEAFF
TRBJ1-2 | - | TRBV5-1 | CASSLDGAGYGYTF
TRBJ2-5 | - | TRBV12-3/TRBV12-4 | CASSLNVETQYF
TRBJ1-3 | - | TRBV6-5 | CASSSGTPSSGNTIYF
TRBJ1-1 | - | TRBV20-1 | CSATRVTEAFF
TRBJ2-5 | - | TRBV21-1 | CASSKGPNTKETQYF
TRBJ1-5 | TRBD1 | TRBV5-6 | CASSLIFYRGYQPQHF
TRBJ2-1 | TRBD2 | TRBV6-1 | CASTEKIAGNYNEQFF
TRBJ2-7 | - | TRBV20-1 | CSAQDKPYEQYF
TRBJ2-1 | - | TRBV10-3 | CAISVVAGNDEQFF
TRBJ1-5 | - | TRBV3-1 | CASSPDGGNQPQHF
TRBJ2-7 | - | TRBV7-8 | CASSFLGSSYEQYF
TRBJ2-5 | - | TRBV6-6 | CASSAVREETQYF
TRBJ2-5 | - | TRBV7-2 | CASSPSGLKSETQYF
TRBJ2-2 | - | TRBV7-2 | CASNQQVNTGELFF
TRBJ2-7 | - | TRBV5-4 | CASSPEGLITYEQYF
TRBJ2-3 | - | TRBV25-1 | CASSGKTAGRRYTQYF
TRBJ2-1 | TRBD2 | TRBV30 | CAWSGPSGYNEQFF
TRBJ2-6 | - | TRBV6-2/TRBV6-3 | CASSYKFRSGANVLTF
TRBJ2-1 | - | TRBV5-1 | CASSLQTGNEQFF
TRBJ1-4 | TRBD1 | TRBV7-6 | CASSLGTVGTNEKLFF
TRBJ2-2 | TRBD2 | TRBV5-1 | CASSSGLAGKNTGELFF
TRBJ1-1 | - | TRBV7-9 | CASSLSQGDTEAFF